Sequencing of this T cell receptor beta chain was carried out in a study of cytomegalovirus exposure and HLA in healthy donors. CDR3 size: 15 residues. J lost 5 bases, V lost 1 base, and 4 bases had no gene match. Germline V CDR1 and CDR2: SGHVS, FNYEAQ. About this clone itself: The antigen remains undetermined.

Whole-study findings and limits: Across HLA loci, a later analysis found differing TCR association rates, with DRB1 most and HLA-C fewest. Earlier analysis looked at TCR beta V segments, and most were productive about 90% or about 30% of the time. Several of the most significant clusters were apparently associated with common viral pathogens in a later analysis.

The study ran its PCR with 60 Vbeta and 13 Jbeta primers. Study processing details: There were some 87 million unique TCR beta chains by a later count, and approximately 10 million of them were shared. The data were produced by immunoSEQ multiplex PCR, yet TCRdb's version contains in-frame clones alone and is incomplete. V, J and clone size were drawn from that table, and D and trimming were deduced from the DNA. The sample carries about 150,000 clones, around 79% recorded once. The rearrangement links TRBV7-6 to TRBJ2-5; 10 nucleotides match TRBD1. This clonotype was obtained from a man between 18 and 29 years old in good health and CMV-seronegative. The sample consisted of PBMCs. Here the CDR3 reads CASSLGDRGSETQYF. For the CDR3, the DNA is TGTGCCAGCAGCTTAGGGGACAGGGGTTCGGAGACCCAGTACTTC. The full variable domain, rest sourced from reference TRBV7-6 and TRBJ2-5, is GAGVSQSPRYKVTKRGQDVALRCDPISGHVSLYWYRQALGQGPEFLTYFNYEAQQDKSGLPNDRFSAERPEGSISTLTIQRTEQRDSAMYRCASSLGDRGSETQYFGPGTRLLVL.